This T cell receptor (beta chain) was identified during a study of T cell responses to AZD1222 COVID-19 vaccine. Broader study findings: The study found vaccine-associated CD4 TCRs spanning spike, dominant at 160-218 and 743-854. A mostly white British donor set with more females was recruited, and clonal diversity was possibly underestimated.

Points on this clone: Its antigen is not identified.

Combined were second doses at about 4 or about 12 weeks. Generated by immunoSEQ multiplex PCR, the TCRdb table keeps only in-frame clones and is missing some. The top ten clones hold 1.5% of a sample with more than 150,000 clones, approximately 90% of them seen once. The CDR3 is 14 residues long. Trimming shortened V by 8 bases and J by 4 bases, and 17 bases separated the two germline ends. Germline loops: CDR1 MNHEY, CDR2 SVGAGI. This clonotype was sampled from an adult who received the AZD1222 COVID-19 vaccine. The sample consisted of peripheral blood, taken 28 days after the second AZD1222 dose. The chain joins TRBV6-5 to TRBJ1-2, with unresolved D. CDR3 DNA sequence: TGTGCCAGCGTCCAGAGAGAGGGAGCCTATGGCTACACCTTC. Translated: CASVQREGAYGYTF.